Listed here are 18 T cell receptor beta chains from one sample, sequenced in a study of response to subunit inactivated influenza vaccine. TCRdb processed the RT-PCR reads anew with MiXCR; each CDR3 protein has one entry. The table records 650,000 to 800,000 distinct CDR3 sequences, around 13% of them present only once. Here the sequenced sample was PBMCs from blood, taken 14 to 15 days before vaccination. The source of these receptors is a man in his fifties or sixties who received an inactivated influenza vaccine.

This clonotype has more than one count but fewer than ten. This rearrangement joins TRBV20-1 to TRBJ1-1; D unclear. The germline V gene has CDR1 DFQATT and CDR2 SNEGSKA (reference sequence). Trimming took off 4 bases at V and 1 base at J, with 10 bases between the two ends. This CDR3 comprises 13 residues. CDR3 sequence: CSATPRGNTEAFF. Here the CDR3 DNA reads TGCAGTGCTACCCCGCGAGGGAACACTGAAGCTTTCTTT.

This clonotype showed up just a few times. The V and J genes are TRBV3-1 and TRBJ2-2; D remains ambiguous. Trimming took 1 base from V and 5 from J, leaving 5 bases between them. The germline gives CDR1 LGHDT, CDR2 YNNKEL (reference sequence). CDR3 size: 13 residues. CDR3 amino acids: CASSQAGTGELFF. The CDR3 coding sequence is TGTGCCAGCAGCCAAGCCGGTACCGGGGAGCTGTTTTTT. The full variable domain, in which reference TRBV3-1 and TRBJ2-2 provide the parts outside the CDR3, is DTAVSQTPKYLVTQMGNDKSIKCEQNLGHDTMYWYKQDSKKFLKIMFSYNNKELIINETVPNRFSPKSPDKAHLNLHINSLELGDSAVYFCASSQAGTGELFFGEGSRLTVL.

CDR3 sequence reads: CASSSWGPEQETQYF. Written as DNA, the CDR3 is TGTGCCAGCAGCAGTTGGGGACCGGAGCAGGAGACCCAGTACTTC. The chain uses TRBV2 and TRBJ2-5; D may correspond to TRBD1 or TRBD2 (5 bases each). This CDR3 contains 15 residues. The germline V gene has CDR1 SNHLY and CDR2 FYNNEI. Trimming left V 6 bases short and J 5 bases short, with 19 bases between.

In this sample, this clonotype turned up a few times. V is TRBV7-9 and J is TRBJ1-5; D possibly corresponds to TRBD1 (6 bases). V was pared by 1 base and J by 2 bases, with 15 bases between. CDR1 SEHNR and CDR2 FQNEAQ come from the germline V gene (reference sequence). The CDR3 totals 17 residues. The DNA of the CDR3 is TGTGCCAGCAGCTTAGAACAGGGCCCCTCGGGCAATCAGCCCCAGCATTTT. Protein product: CASSLEQGPSGNQPQHF.

This clonotype turned up a few times. The gene calls are TRBV6-2 or TRBV6-3 and TRBJ2-1, with 14 bases matching TRBD2. Germline lookup yields CDR1 MNHEY and CDR2 SVGEGT. The ends lost 6 bases at V and 9 bases at J; junction bases unmatched: 10. The CDR3 is 16 amino acids. Written as DNA, the CDR3 is TGTGCCAGCAGGACTTTGGGGACTAGCGGGAGTAGTGAGCAGTTCTTC. Its protein is CASRTLGTSGSSEQFF.

There are many counts of this clonotype. This sequence joins TRBV4-3 and TRBJ1-2, with no clear D. This CDR3 has 14 residues. V lost 0 bases to trimming and J lost 7 bases, with 12 bases between them. CDR1 and CDR2 from the germline V gene are LGHNA and YSLEER. CDR3 residues: CASSQEGRASGYTF. CDR3 DNA sequence: TGCGCCAGCAGCCAAGAGGGTCGGGCGTCTGGCTACACCTTC.

This clonotype was seen a handful of times. The gene calls are TRBV12-3 or TRBV12-4 and TRBJ2-1; 8 bases match TRBD2. The CDR3 covers 15 residues. The junction had 4 bases not matched to a gene; V was cut back by 2 bases and J by 4 bases. The CDR3 sequence is CASSLTGGVYNEQFF. The CDR3, as DNA: TGTGCCAGCAGTTTAACGGGGGGGGTGTACAATGAGCAGTTCTTC.

This clonotype was seen many times. This chain links TRBV4-1 with TRBJ1-6, with a tentative D call TRBD1 (5 bases). The germline CDR1 and CDR2 sequences are MGHRA and YSYEKL. There are 17 residues in the CDR3. The germline V and J ends were trimmed by 0 bases and 0 bases, with 9 bases remaining between them. The CDR3 loop is CASSQEWGDSYNSPLHF. CDR3 sequence (DNA): TGCGCCAGCAGCCAAGAGTGGGGGGACTCCTATAATTCACCCCTCCACTTT.

The CDR3 sequence: CASSRESGANVLTF. The CDR3 DNA follows: TGTGCCAGCAGCCGAGAATCTGGGGCCAACGTCCTGACTTTC. The chain links TRBV11-1 to TRBJ2-6; D is ambiguous. The CDR3 is made up of 14 amino acids. Per germline, CDR1 SGHAT and CDR2 FQDESV (reference sequence). The ends were cut back, 5 bases at V and 1 base at J, with 6 bases in the middle.

This clonotype was counted between two and nine times. This chain links TRBV2 with TRBJ2-2, with 14 bases aligning to TRBD2. Per the germline V gene, CDR1 is SNHLY and CDR2 is FYNNEI. This CDR3 is built from 19 residues. J gave up 5 bases and V 5 bases, and 13 bases lay outside the gene matches. CDR3 residues: CASSFFGGLAGGRTGELFF. In DNA form, the CDR3 reads TGTGCCAGCAGTTTCTTTGGAGGACTAGCGGGGGGCCGGACCGGGGAGCTGTTTTTT. The whole variable domain, filled in from reference TRBV2 and TRBJ2-2, reads EPEVTQTPSHQVTQMGQEVILRCVPISNHLYFYWYRQILGQKVEFLVSFYNNEISEKSEIFDDQFSVERPDGSNFTLKIRSTKLEDSAMYFCASSFFGGLAGGRTGELFFGEGSRLTVL.

This clonotype was seen a few times. The chain employs TRBV5-1 and TRBJ2-2, with 7 bases that match TRBD1. Germline assignment: CDR1 SGHRS and CDR2 YFSETQ. V trimming: 5 bases; J trimming: 3 bases; junction bases outside the gene matches: 4. The CDR3 extends over 14 amino acids. DNA of the CDR3: TGCGCCAGCAGAACAACAGGGGACACCGGGGAGCTGTTTTTT. Amino acids: CASRTTGDTGELFF.

Many counts were recorded for this clonotype. The rearrangement uses TRBV16 and TRBJ2-7; no clear D gene. Germline-derived CDR1 and CDR2 are KGHSY and FQNENV. The CDR3 consists of 15 residues. The V gene lost 2 bases and the J gene lost 0 bases, with 11 bases spanning the gap. The CDR3 DNA is TGTGCCAGCAGCCAAAACAGTTTGGACTCCTACGAGCAGTACTTC. Its protein is CASSQNSLDSYEQYF.

The CDR3 DNA follows: TGTGCCACCTGCCCATACGGGGATACGCAGTATTTT. Its protein is CATCPYGDTQYF. This chain joins TRBV10-3 and TRBJ2-3; D call uncertain. The CDR3 is 12 residues long. Trimming took off 10 bases at V and 6 bases at J, with 14 bases between the two ends. Germline-derived CDR1 and CDR2 are ENHRY and SYGVKD.

This clonotype was recorded a few times. The chain uses TRBV27 and TRBJ2-2, with D unresolved. The V gene lost 5 bases and the J gene lost 0 bases, with 16 bases spanning the gap. CDR1 is MNHEY, CDR2 SMNVEV, per germline (reference sequence). CDR3 length: 17 residues. The CDR3 reads CASSLLSGPPNTGELFF. CDR3 coding DNA: TGTGCCAGCAGTCTTCTTTCCGGGCCCCCGAACACCGGGGAGCTGTTTTTT.

The V and J genes are TRBV7-9 and TRBJ2-1; D is undetermined. CDR3 length: 11 residues. Per germline, CDR1 SEHNR and CDR2 FQNEAQ (reference sequence). V dropped 5 bases and J dropped 5 bases, with 4 bases sitting between them. The CDR3 DNA sequence: TGTGCCAGCAGCACCGACAATGAGCAGTTCTTC. Its translation is CASSTDNEQFF. Combining the CDR3 with reference TRBV7-9 and TRBJ2-1 gives the whole variable domain DTGVSQNPRHKITKRGQNVTFRCDPISEHNRLYWYRQTLGQGPEFLTYFQNEAQLEKSRLLSDRFSAERPKGSFSTLEIQRTEQGDSAMYLCASSTDNEQFFGPGTRLTVL.

This clonotype has just a few counts. The chain carries TRBV7-8 and TRBJ2-7, with 8 bases identical to TRBD1. CDR3 length: 15 amino acids. J gave up 5 bases and V 3 bases, and 9 bases lay outside the gene matches. The V gene's germline CDR1 is SGHVS and CDR2 FQNEAQ. CDR3 sequence reads: CASSFGRGQADEQYF. DNA for the CDR3: TGTGCCAGCAGCTTCGGCAGGGGGCAAGCGGACGAGCAGTACTTC.

This clonotype was counted only a few times. The chain joins TRBV11-2 to TRBJ2-2; 11 positions match TRBD2. CDR1 and CDR2 from the germline V gene are SGHAT and FQNNGV. CDR3 length: 17 amino acids. V lost 6 bases and J lost 2; bases outside the gene matches: 8. CDR3 loop: CASRRGLAGGNTGELFF. Here the CDR3 DNA reads TGTGCCAGCAGGAGGGGCCTAGCGGGGGGAAACACCGGGGAGCTGTTTTTT.

The rearrangement joins TRBV12-3 or TRBV12-4 to TRBJ2-2; unclear D gene. V was pared by 6 bases and J by 3 bases, with 14 bases between. This CDR3 region has 15 residues. The CDR3 reads CASRVQTKHTGELFF. DNA of the CDR3: TGTGCCAGCAGAGTACAGACCAAACACACCGGGGAGCTGTTTTTT.